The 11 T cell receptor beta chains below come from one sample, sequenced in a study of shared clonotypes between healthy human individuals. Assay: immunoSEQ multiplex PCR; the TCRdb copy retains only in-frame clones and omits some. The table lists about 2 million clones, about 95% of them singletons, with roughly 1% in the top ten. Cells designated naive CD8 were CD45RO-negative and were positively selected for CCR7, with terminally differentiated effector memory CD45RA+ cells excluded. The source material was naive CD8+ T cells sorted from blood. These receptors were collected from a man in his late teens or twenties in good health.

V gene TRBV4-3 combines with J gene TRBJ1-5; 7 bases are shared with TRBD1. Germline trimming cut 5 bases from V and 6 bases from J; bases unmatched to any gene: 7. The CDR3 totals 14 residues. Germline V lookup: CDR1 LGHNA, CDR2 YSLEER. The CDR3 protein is CASSWYRGSQPQHF. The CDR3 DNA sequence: TGCGCCAGCAGCTGGTACAGGGGATCTCAGCCCCAGCATTTT.

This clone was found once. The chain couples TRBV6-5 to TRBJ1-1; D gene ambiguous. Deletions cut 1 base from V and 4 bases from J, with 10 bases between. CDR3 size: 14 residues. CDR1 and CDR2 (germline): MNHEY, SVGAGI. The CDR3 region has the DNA TGTGCCAGCAGTTACTACGGGAAGGGCACTGAAGCTTTCTTT. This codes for CASSYYGKGTEAFF.

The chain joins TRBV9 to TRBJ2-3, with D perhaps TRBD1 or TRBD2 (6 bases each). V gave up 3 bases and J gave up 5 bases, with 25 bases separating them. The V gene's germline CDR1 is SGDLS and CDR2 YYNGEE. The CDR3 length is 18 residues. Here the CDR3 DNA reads TGTGCCAGCAGCGAGGGGACGGGGGCTAGCGAGAGTGGAGATACGCAGTATTTT. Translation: CASSEGTGASESGDTQYF. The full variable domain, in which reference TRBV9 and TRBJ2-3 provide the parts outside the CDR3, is DSGVTQTPKHLITATGQRVTLRCSPRSGDLSVYWYQQSLDQGLQFLIQYYNGEERAKGNILERFSAQQFPDLHSELNLSSLELGDSALYFCASSEGTGASESGDTQYFGPGTRLTVL.

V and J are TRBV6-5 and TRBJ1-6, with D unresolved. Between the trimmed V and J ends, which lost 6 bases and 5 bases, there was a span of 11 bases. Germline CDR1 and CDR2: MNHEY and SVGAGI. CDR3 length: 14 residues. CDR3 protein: CASSLGVNNSPLHF. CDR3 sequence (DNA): TGTGCCAGCAGCCTCGGGGTAAATAATTCACCCCTCCACTTT.

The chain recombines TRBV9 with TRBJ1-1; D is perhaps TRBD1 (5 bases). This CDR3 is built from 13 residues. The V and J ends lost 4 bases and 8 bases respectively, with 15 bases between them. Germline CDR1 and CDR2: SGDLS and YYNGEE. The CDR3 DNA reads TGTGCCAGCAGCCCAGGGTCTAACCAAGAAGCTTTCTTT. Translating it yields CASSPGSNQEAFF.

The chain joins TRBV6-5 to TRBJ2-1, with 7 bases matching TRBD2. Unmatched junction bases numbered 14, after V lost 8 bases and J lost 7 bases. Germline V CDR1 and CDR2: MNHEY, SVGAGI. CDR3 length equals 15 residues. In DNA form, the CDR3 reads TGTGCCAGCCGGGGAGGGGTCCCTATACAAAATGAGCAGTTCTTC. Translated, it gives CASRGGVPIQNEQFF.

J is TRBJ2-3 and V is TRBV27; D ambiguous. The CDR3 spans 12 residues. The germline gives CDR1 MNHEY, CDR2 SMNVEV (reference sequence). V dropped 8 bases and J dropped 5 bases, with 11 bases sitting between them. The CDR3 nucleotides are TGTGCCAGCTCCCTAAAGGGAGATACGCAGTATTTT. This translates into CASSLKGDTQYF.

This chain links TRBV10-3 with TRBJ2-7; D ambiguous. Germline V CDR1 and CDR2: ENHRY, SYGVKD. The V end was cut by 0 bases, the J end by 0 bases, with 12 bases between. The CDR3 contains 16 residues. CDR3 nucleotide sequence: TGTGCCATCAGTGAGTCCCCTAGTCCTAGCTCCTACGAGCAGTACTTC. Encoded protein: CAISESPSPSSYEQYF.

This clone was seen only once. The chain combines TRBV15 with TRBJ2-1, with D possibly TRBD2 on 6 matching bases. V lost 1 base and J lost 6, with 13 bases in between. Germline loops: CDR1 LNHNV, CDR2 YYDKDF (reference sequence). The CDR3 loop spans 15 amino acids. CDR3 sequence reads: CATSRGRGLTNEQFF. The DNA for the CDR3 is TGTGCCACCAGCAGAGGGCGGGGCCTAACCAATGAGCAGTTCTTC.

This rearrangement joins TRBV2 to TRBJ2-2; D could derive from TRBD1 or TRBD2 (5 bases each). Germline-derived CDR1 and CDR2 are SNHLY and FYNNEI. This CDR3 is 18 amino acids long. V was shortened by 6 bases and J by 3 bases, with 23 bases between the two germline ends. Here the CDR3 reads CASSTPQGRDLYTGELFF. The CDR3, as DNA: TGTGCCAGCAGCACCCCGCAGGGCCGGGACCTCTACACCGGGGAGCTGTTTTTT.

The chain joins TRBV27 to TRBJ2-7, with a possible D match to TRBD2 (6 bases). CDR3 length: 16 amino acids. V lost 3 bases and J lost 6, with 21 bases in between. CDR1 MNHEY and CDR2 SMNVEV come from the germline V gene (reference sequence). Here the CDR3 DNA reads TGTGCCAGCAGTTTTTCATCGGGAGAAGTAGCCACCGAGCAGTACTTC. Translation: CASSFSSGEVATEQYF.